The 22 T cell receptor delta chains below come from one sample, sequenced in a study of delta chain sequences of gamma delta T cells. TCRdb redid the clone calls on the 5' RACE reads with CATT. The sample has fewer than 2,500 delta-chain clones, under 30% seen once. The sample taken for sequencing was either unsorted cells or a sorted T cell fraction (not recorded which). The receptors derive from a human donor in good health.

V and J are TRDV2 and TRDJ1; the match to TRDD3 covers 12 bases. V lost 3 bases to trimming and J lost 1 base; unmatched junction nucleotides: 5. CDR1 GEAIGNYY and CDR2 EKD come from the germline V gene. The CDR3 covers 16 residues. The CDR3 sequence is CACDLLGDTSTDKLIF. For the CDR3, the DNA is TGTGCCTGTGACCTACTGGGGGATACTTCCACCGATAAACTCATCTTT.

Points on this clone: Germline is not matched at one junction end, which may reflect a read error. The same CDR3 can be traced to other DNA sequences in this sample. CDR3 DNA sequence: TGTGCTTGTGACGATGTACTGGGGGATACGCATAAGTACACCCGACAGATGTTTTTC. Protein: CACDDVLGDTHKYTRQMFF. The chain recombines TRDV2 with TRDJ3; 13 bases are a match to TRDD3. The CDR3 has 19 amino acids. In germline, CDR1 is GEAIGNYY, CDR2 EKD.

This clone qualifies as large (0.1 to 1%). The chain uses TRDV2 and TRDJ1, with 8 bases that match TRDD3. The germline V gene encodes CDR1 GEAIGNYY and CDR2 EKD. This CDR3 region has 14 residues. The J segment lost 8 bases and the V segment lost 0 bases, leaving 7 bases of the junction unmatched. The DNA of the CDR3 is TGTGCCTGTGACACCGTGCTGGGGGAGCGGAAACTCATCTTT. Amino acid sequence: CACDTVLGERKLIF.

This clone is large in the sample. Other DNA sequences in the same sample also yield this CDR3. The chain carries TRDV2 and TRDJ1; 7 bases align to TRDD3. Germline V CDR1 and CDR2: GEAIGNYY, EKD. V trimming: 0 bases; J trimming: 0 bases; junction bases outside the gene matches: 6. The CDR3 covers 16 residues. DNA for the CDR3: TGTGCCTGTGACACCCTGGGGGGAAAGTACACCGATAAACTCATCTTT. This encodes CACDTLGGKYTDKLIF.

The chain joins TRDV2 to TRDJ1; possible D gene TRDD3, 6 bases. V shed 3 bases and J shed 0 bases, with 13 bases lying between them. Germline V gene data show CDR1 as GEAIGNYY and CDR2 as EKD. CDR3 size: 15 residues. Written as DNA, the CDR3 is TGTGCCTGTGACGTCCTGGGGTCCAACACCGATAAACTCATCTTT. The encoded protein is CACDVLGSNTDKLIF.

By its share, this clone is large (0.1 to 1%). J is TRDJ1 and V is TRDV2; 9 bases map to TRDD3. CDR1 and CDR2 from the germline V gene are GEAIGNYY and EKD. CDR3 size: 17 residues. The J segment lost 0 bases and the V segment lost 3 bases, leaving 10 bases of the junction unmatched. The CDR3 coding sequence is TGTGCCTGTGACGCGGTACTGGGGGACCTCCACACCGATAAACTCATCTTT. It translates to CACDAVLGDLHTDKLIF.

A few counts support this clone. The rearrangement links TRDV2 to TRDJ1, with D possibly being TRDD3 (5 bases). The germline V gene encodes CDR1 GEAIGNYY and CDR2 EKD. Trimming took off 3 bases at V and 0 bases at J, with 19 bases between the two ends. CDR3 length: 17 amino acids. CDR3 coding DNA: TGTGCCTGTGACCCCTTACTGGTTGGGGTGTACACCGATAAACTCATCTTT. Protein product: CACDPLLVGVYTDKLIF.

This clone is medium-sized by share. J is TRDJ1 and V is TRDV2; 12 positions agree with TRDD3. V gave up 3 bases and J gave up 1 base; unmatched junction bases: 11. CDR1 and CDR2 (germline): GEAIGNYY, EKD. The CDR3 has 18 residues. CDR3 nucleotides: TGTGCCTGTGACCTCATTACTGGGGGATACTCAGTCACCGATAAACTCATCTTT. This gives the protein CACDLITGGYSVTDKLIF.

This clone is labeled as large. The rearrangement links TRDV2 to TRDJ1; TRDD2 is a possible D gene (5 bases). The CDR3 is 15 residues long. Germline V lookup: CDR1 GEAIGNYY, CDR2 EKD. The V end was cut by 0 bases, the J end by 3 bases, with 13 bases between. CDR3 in amino acids: CACDTVLSSADKLIF. In DNA, the CDR3 is TGTGCCTGTGACACCGTCCTAAGCTCGGCCGATAAACTCATCTTT.

Points on this clone: Other DNA sequences in the same sample also yield this CDR3. This chain joins TRDV2 and TRDJ1; 10 bases are a match to TRDD3. The V gene's germline CDR1 is GEAIGNYY and CDR2 EKD. V dropped 3 bases and J dropped 0; count of bases not matched to a gene: 12. The CDR3 totals 18 residues. This chain's CDR3 is CACDPLLGDAQYTDKLIF. The CDR3 DNA sequence: TGTGCCTGTGACCCGTTACTGGGGGATGCTCAGTACACCGATAAACTCATCTTT.

The J segment is TRDJ1; no V gene was assigned; the table's D call, TRDD3, was not checked against the DNA. This CDR3 is 16 amino acids long. Written as DNA, the CDR3 is TGTTCGGCTCTTGGGGGGGGGACAACGTACACCGATAAACTCATCTTT. Translation gives CSALGGGTTYTDKLIF.

Notes on this clone: This may be a read error: a much more frequent sequence differs by one nucleotide. The V call is TRDV2, the J call TRDJ1; 13 bases line up with TRDD3. The ends lost 3 bases at V and 10 bases at J; junction bases unmatched: 16. This CDR3 is built from 17 residues. Germline V CDR1 and CDR2: GEAIGNYY, EKD. The CDR3 protein is CACDPVLGDTREKVLIF. The CDR3 DNA reads TGTGCCTGTGACCCTGTACTGGGGGATACGCGAGAAAAGGTACTCATCTTT.

By share, this clone ranks as medium-sized. The CDR3 coding sequence is TGTGCCTGTGACACCGTAGGGGAATCGTACACCGATAAACTCATCTTT. Its translation is CACDTVGESYTDKLIF. The chain couples TRDV2 to TRDJ1, with a tentative D call TRDD3 (5 bases). The V end was cut by 0 bases, the J end by 0 bases, with 13 bases between. Germline V CDR1 and CDR2: GEAIGNYY, EKD. The CDR3 spans 16 residues.

Comment on this clone: One end of the junction varies from germline; a read error may be responsible. In the same sample, other DNA sequences code for this CDR3. The J gene is TRDJ1, the V gene TRDV2; 9 nucleotides match TRDD3. Germline CDR1 reads GEAIGNYY; CDR2 reads EKD. CDR3 length: 20 residues. The CDR3 loop reads CACDPLLLGDSLHNTDKLIF. In nucleotides, the CDR3 is TGTGCCTGTGACCCACTCTTACTGGGGGACTCGCTCCATAACACTGATAAACTCATCTTT.

This clone is labeled as medium-sized. The chain couples TRDV2 to TRDJ1; a possible D gene is TRDD3 (6 bases). Trimming cost V 6 bases and J 0 bases, with 22 bases left between them. From germline, CDR1 is GEAIGNYY and CDR2 EKD. The CDR3 runs 17 residues. The CDR3 DNA reads as TGTGCCTGTTCCCCCGTACTGGGCATTCAGTACACCGATAAACTCATCTTT. Translated: CACSPVLGIQYTDKLIF.

Note on this clone: Since a much larger clone is just one base distant, this may be a read error. The chain recombines TRDV2 with TRDJ1, with a weak D call TRDD3 (5 bases). The CDR3 loop spans 18 amino acids. CDR1 and CDR2 (germline): GEAIGNYY, EKD. V lost 4 bases, J lost 0 bases, and 23 bases lay in between. The CDR3 reads CACETIERGLPYTDKLIF. The CDR3 DNA follows: TGTGCCTGTGAAACGATTGAAAGGGGGCTCCCGTACACCGATAAACTCATCTTT.

This clone came up a few times. This chain uses TRDV2 with TRDJ1, with a weak D call TRDD3 (5 bases). V was cut by 5 bases and J by 3 bases, with 15 bases left in between. This CDR3 comprises 14 residues. Germline V gives CDR1 GEAIGNYY, CDR2 EKD. The CDR3 is CACAEVGNSDKLIF. DNA for the CDR3: TGTGCCTGTGCTGAGGTGGGGAATTCCGATAAACTCATCTTT.

There is no V gene call, and the J gene is TRDJ1; the D call TRDD3 from the table was never checked on the DNA. The CDR3 extends over 23 amino acids. CDR3 nucleotide sequence: TGCAGTGGTATCAACGCAGAGTTTGTTCTACTGATCTCTTGGGGGGGGAAGACCGATAAACTCATCTTT. Protein: CSGINAEFVLLISWGGKTDKLIF.

This clone ranks as medium-sized. This chain connects TRDV2 to TRDJ3; TRDD3 matches at 8 bases. Germline V gene sequence: CDR1 GEAIGNYY, CDR2 EKD. The CDR3 sequence is 19 residues long. After removal of 4 bases from V and 0 bases from J, the junction contained 10 bases not matched to a gene. The CDR3 is CACDFTGGRSSWDTRQMFF. The CDR3 region has the DNA TGTGCCTGTGATTTTACTGGGGGCCGGAGCTCCTGGGACACCCGACAGATGTTTTTC.

For this clone: The TCRdb protein, from a much larger clone, departs from this DNA's translation at residue 9, likely by read error; the protein shown derives from the DNA. V is TRDV2 and J is TRDJ3; 11 nucleotides agree with TRDD3. CDR1 GEAIGNYY and CDR2 EKD come from the germline V gene. Trimming at V came to 2 bases and at J to 5 bases, leaving 7 bases not matched to a gene. The CDR3 has 18 amino acids. The CDR3 sequence is CACDKLGDMPRDTRQMFF. CDR3 DNA sequence: TGTGCCTGTGACAAACTGGGGGATATGCCCAGGGACACCCGACAGATGTTTTTC.

This clone was seen only a few times. This chain's CDR3 is CACDTVGEDTDKLIF. The DNA for the CDR3 is TGTGCCTGTGACACCGTGGGGGAAGACACCGATAAACTCATCTTT. V usage is TRDV2 and J usage is TRDJ1; TRDD3 matches 7 bases. CDR1 is GEAIGNYY, CDR2 EKD, per germline. J gave up 0 bases and V 0 bases, and 3 bases lay outside the gene matches. The CDR3 consists of 15 residues.

This clone was counted only a few times. The J gene was reported as TRDJ1; the V gene went uncalled; the D call of TRDD3 is as the table states it, not checked on the DNA. The CDR3 has 25 residues. The CDR3 DNA is TGTTCTGTCCTCTTGGGGGCTTCTAGGACGGGGTACTGGGGGATCGAGACCCTGTACACCGATAAACTCATCTTT. Translating it yields CSVLLGASRTGYWGIETLYTDKLIF.